This T cell receptor beta chain derives from a study of blood T cells in healthy people across ages. Findings and limits, study-wide: As naive T cell percentage varied, TCR beta diversity correlated strongly with it. It was held that diversity estimates obtained from one million T cells represented underestimates.

A second PCR of about 7 to 12 cycles used a sample-barcoded 5' primer and a J-beta primer mix. Each cDNA molecule, via a template-switch adaptor with 12 random nucleotides, was tagged. MiXCR, run by TCRdb on the 5' RACE reads, gives a single entry per CDR3 protein. The table includes around 1,900,000 distinct CDR3 sequences, approximately 40% detected once. There are 15 residues in the CDR3. The ends lost 2 bases at V and 8 bases at J; junction bases unmatched: 7. In germline, CDR1 is SGHTA, CDR2 FQGNSA. Concerning this clonotype itself: Its cognate antigen is unknown.

Sequencing was carried out using blood. The source of this sequence is a human donor in good health. V gene TRBV7-2 combines with J gene TRBJ2-1; 9 bases agree with TRBD1. The CDR3, as DNA: TGTGCCAGCAGCTTACCCGGGACAGGGAACGATGAGCAGTTCTTC. Protein sequence: CASSLPGTGNDEQFF.